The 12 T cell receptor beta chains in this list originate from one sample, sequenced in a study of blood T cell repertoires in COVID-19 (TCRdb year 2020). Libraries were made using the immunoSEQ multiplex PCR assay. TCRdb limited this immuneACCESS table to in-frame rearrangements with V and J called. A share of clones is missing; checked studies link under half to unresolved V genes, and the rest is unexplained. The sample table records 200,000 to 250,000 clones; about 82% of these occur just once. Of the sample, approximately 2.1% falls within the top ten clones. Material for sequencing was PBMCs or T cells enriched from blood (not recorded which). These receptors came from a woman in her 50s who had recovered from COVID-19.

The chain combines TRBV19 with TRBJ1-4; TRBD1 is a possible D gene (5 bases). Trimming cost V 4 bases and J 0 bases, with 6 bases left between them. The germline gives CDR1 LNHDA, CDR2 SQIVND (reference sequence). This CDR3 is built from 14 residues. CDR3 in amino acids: CASSKTATNEKLFF. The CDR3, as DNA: TGTGCCAGTAGTAAGACAGCAACTAATGAAAAACTGTTTTTT.

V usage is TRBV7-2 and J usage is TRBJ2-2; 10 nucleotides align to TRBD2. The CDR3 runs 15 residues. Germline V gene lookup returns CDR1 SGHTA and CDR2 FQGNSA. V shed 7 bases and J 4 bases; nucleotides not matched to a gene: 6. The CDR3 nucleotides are TGTGCCAGCATCCTAGCGGGGGCAACCACCGGGGAGCTGTTTTTT. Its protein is CASILAGATTGELFF.

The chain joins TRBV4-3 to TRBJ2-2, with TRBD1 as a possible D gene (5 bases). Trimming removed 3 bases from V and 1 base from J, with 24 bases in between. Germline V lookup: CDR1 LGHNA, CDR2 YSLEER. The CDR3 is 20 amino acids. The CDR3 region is CASSHLGVDSNFLNTGELFF. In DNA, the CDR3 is TGCGCCAGCAGCCACCTTGGGGTAGACAGTAATTTCTTGAACACCGGGGAGCTGTTTTTT.

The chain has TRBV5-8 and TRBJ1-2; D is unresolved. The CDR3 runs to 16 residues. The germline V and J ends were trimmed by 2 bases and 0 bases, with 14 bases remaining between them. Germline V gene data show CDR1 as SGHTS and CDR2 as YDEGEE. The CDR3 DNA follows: TGTGCCAGCAGCTTAGGTCGGGGATTTCCTAACTATGGCTACACCTTC. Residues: CASSLGRGFPNYGYTF.

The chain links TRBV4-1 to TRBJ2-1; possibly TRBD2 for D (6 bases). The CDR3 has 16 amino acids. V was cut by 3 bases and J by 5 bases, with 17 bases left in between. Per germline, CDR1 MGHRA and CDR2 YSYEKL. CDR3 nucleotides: TGCGCCAGCAGCCAGCCACCGACTAGTGCGAACAATGAGCAGTTCTTC. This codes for CASSQPPTSANNEQFF.

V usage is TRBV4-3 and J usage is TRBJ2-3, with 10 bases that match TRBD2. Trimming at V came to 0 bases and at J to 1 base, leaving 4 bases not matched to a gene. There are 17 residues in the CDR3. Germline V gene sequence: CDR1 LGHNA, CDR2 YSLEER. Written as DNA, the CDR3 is TGCGCCAGCAGCCAAGACCCCGGGACTAGCGGCACAGATACGCAGTATTTT. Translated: CASSQDPGTSGTDTQYF.

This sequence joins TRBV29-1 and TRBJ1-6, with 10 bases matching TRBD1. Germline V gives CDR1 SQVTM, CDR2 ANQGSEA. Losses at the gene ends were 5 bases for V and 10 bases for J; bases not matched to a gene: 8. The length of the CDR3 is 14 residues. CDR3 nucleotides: TGCAGCGTTCAGAAGGGGACAGGGGACTCACCCCTCCACTTT. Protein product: CSVQKGTGDSPLHF. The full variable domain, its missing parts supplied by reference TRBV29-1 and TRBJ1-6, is SAVISQKPSRDICQRGTSLTIQCQVDSQVTMMFWYRQQPGQSLTLIATANQGSEATYESGFVIDKFPISRPNLTFSTLTVSNMSPEDSSIYLCSVQKGTGDSPLHFGNGTRLTVT.

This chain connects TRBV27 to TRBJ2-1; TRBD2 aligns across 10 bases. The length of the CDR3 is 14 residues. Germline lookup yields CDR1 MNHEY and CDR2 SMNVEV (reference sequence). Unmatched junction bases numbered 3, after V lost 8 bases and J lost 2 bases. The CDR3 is CASSLAGAYNEQFF. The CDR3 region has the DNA TGTGCCAGCTCCCTAGCGGGAGCCTACAATGAGCAGTTCTTC.

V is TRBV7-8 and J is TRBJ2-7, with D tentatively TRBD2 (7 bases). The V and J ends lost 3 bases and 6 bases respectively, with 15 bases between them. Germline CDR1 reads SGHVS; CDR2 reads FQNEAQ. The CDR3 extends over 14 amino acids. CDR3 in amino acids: CASSFGGRGTEQYF. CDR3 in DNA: TGTGCCAGCAGCTTCGGGGGGCGGGGGACCGAGCAGTACTTC.

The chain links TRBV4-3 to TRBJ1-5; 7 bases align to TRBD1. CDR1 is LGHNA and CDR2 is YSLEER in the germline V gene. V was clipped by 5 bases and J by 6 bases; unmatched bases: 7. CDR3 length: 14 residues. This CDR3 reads CASSFDREVQPQHF. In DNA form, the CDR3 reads TGCGCCAGCAGCTTCGACAGGGAGGTTCAGCCCCAGCATTTT.

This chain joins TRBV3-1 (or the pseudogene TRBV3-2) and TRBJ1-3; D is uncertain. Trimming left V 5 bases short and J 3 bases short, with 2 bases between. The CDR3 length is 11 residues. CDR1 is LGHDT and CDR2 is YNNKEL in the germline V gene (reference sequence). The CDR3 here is CASSYGNTIYF. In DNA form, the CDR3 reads TGTGCCAGCAGCTATGGAAACACCATATATTTT.

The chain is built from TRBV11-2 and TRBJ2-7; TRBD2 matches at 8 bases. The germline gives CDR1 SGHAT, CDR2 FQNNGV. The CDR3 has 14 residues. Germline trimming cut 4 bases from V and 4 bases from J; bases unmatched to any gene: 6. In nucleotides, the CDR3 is TGTGCCAGCAGCTCGTTAGCGGGATTATACGAGCAGTACTTC. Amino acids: CASSSLAGLYEQYF.